These 8 T cell receptor beta chains were sequenced from one sample in a study of cytomegalovirus exposure and HLA in healthy donors. PCR involved 60 Vbeta and 13 Jbeta primers. Sequencing used immunoSEQ multiplex PCR; TCRdb keeps in-frame clones, though not all of them. This sample has approximately 150,000 clones, with approximately 71% found just once. The specimen was PBMCs. These receptors were collected from an older woman in good health and CMV-seronegative.

This clone occurred once. The chain has TRBV11-2 and TRBJ2-2; D possibly corresponds to TRBD2 (6 bases). Trimming stripped 1 base from V and 4 bases from J, with 7 bases between. The CDR3 spans 14 residues. Germline CDR1 is SGHAT and CDR2 is FQNNGV. The CDR3 DNA is TGTGCCAGCAGCTTAGCAGCGGGCACCGGGGAGCTGTTTTTT. It specifies CASSLAAGTGELFF.

This clone came up once. The V gene is TRBV9, the J gene TRBJ1-5; D might be TRBD1 (5 bases). Trimming pared 2 bases from V and 0 bases from J, leaving 9 bases between. The CDR3 contains 15 residues. The germline V gene encodes CDR1 SGDLS and CDR2 YYNGEE. As DNA, the CDR3 is TGTGCCAGCAGCGTCGGGGGGAATAGCAATCAGCCCCAGCATTTT. This sequence encodes CASSVGGNSNQPQHF. The complete variable domain, with remaining parts taken from reference TRBV9 and TRBJ1-5, reads DSGVTQTPKHLITATGQRVTLRCSPRSGDLSVYWYQQSLDQGLQFLIQYYNGEERAKGNILERFSAQQFPDLHSELNLSSLELGDSALYFCASSVGGNSNQPQHFGDGTRLSIL.

The V gene is TRBV10-3, the J gene TRBJ1-4; D uncertain. The CDR3 extends over 12 amino acids. Germline V gene data show CDR1 as ENHRY and CDR2 as SYGVKD. V was clipped by 2 bases and J by 10 bases, with 8 bases between them. Here the CDR3 reads CAISEPTGKLFF. The CDR3 DNA reads as TGTGCCATCAGTGAGCCGACTGGAAAACTGTTTTTT.

The J gene is TRBJ2-7, the V gene TRBV13; 8 bases agree with TRBD2. Germline values: CDR1 PRHDT, CDR2 FYEKMQ (reference sequence). This CDR3 is built from 15 residues. The J segment lost 0 bases and the V segment lost 5 bases, leaving 6 bases of the junction unmatched. The CDR3, as DNA: TGTGCCAGCAGCCGAAGCGGGACTAGCTCCTACGAGCAGTACTTC. Its protein product is CASSRSGTSSYEQYF.

The chain links TRBV5-4 to TRBJ2-5; 11 bases are a match to TRBD2. The J call could be wrong; TRBJ2-7 is a better fit for the DNA end. There are 15 residues in the CDR3. Germline values: CDR1 SGHNT, CDR2 YYREEE (reference sequence). The DNA of the CDR3 is TGTGCCAGCTCCTTGGGGACTAGCGGAGTCTACGAGCAGTACTTC. This codes for CASSLGTSGVYEQYF.

The sample holds a few counts of this clone. The gene calls are TRBV18 and TRBJ2-7, with 9 bases aligning to TRBD1. V shed 4 bases, J shed 5 bases, and the junction held 3 bases outside the gene matches. This CDR3 contains 13 residues. Per the germline V gene, CDR1 is KGHSH and CDR2 is LQKENI. The CDR3 reads CASSLGQGNEQYF. CDR3 coding DNA: TGTGCCAGCTCACTCGGACAGGGGAACGAGCAGTACTTC.

The rearrangement links TRBV19 to TRBJ2-2; 10 bases are shared with TRBD1. Germline assignment: CDR1 LNHDA and CDR2 SQIVND (reference sequence). This CDR3 is 16 amino acids long. The ends lost 5 bases at V and 1 base at J; junction bases unmatched: 4. The CDR3 nucleotides are TGTGCCAGTAGTGGGTGGGACAGGGGGAACACCGGGGAGCTGTTTTTT. It is translated as CASSGWDRGNTGELFF.

The chain has TRBV19 and TRBJ2-3; D uncertain. This CDR3 region has 14 residues. Between the trimmed V and J ends, which lost 5 bases and 2 bases, there was a span of 11 bases. Germline V CDR1 and CDR2: LNHDA, SQIVND (reference sequence). CDR3 region: CASSSTVYTDTQYF. The CDR3 DNA reads TGTGCCAGTAGTTCCACAGTTTACACAGATACGCAGTATTTT.